This paragraph covers one TCR beta chain sequence. This clonotype turned up a few times. It lacks a known antigen. Base qualities are missing; no much larger clone stands one base away. This entry comes from a study of read filtering for tumor transcriptome and immune sequencing (dated by TCRdb to 2019 to 2021). Background for the entire study: The cohort consisted of approximately 17 male and 14 female patients, with a mean age of approximately 66 years and an age range of roughly 45 to 85. One main goal was a read-filtering strategy for immune repertoire data, in particular deciding whether clonotypes backed by only one read should be removed. After DNase treatment, whole-transcriptome libraries were prepared using the TruSeq RNA Access Library Prep Kit. Using the same bone marrow samples, the study compared TCR repertoires obtained by targeted immune repertoire sequencing with those obtained by bulk whole-transcriptome sequencing. Under revised international staging, about eight patients fell into R-ISS I, 15 to 20 into R-ISS II and over five into R-ISS III. TCR-region mapped reads per sample ranged from about 4.05 to 10.27 million with IR-seq versus only 85 to 1273 with RNA-seq. Paper-wide results and their limitations: When single-read clonotypes were removed, the proportions of shared clonotypes in IR-seq and RNA-seq correlated more strongly. Compared with RNA-seq, IR-seq captured clonotypes at much greater depth and more reliably, and a smaller IR-seq throughput was enough to identify most of the shared clonotypes. Single-read clonotypes made up roughly 82% of clonotypes but only approximately 3.2% of total reads in IR-seq, compared with about 69% of clonotypes and roughly 40% of reads in RNA-seq. The sorted CD138-negative fraction was a mixed bone marrow immune population, not purified T cells.

The germline V gene gives CDR1 as MDHEN and CDR2 as SYDVKM. The junction shows trimming of 10 bases on V and 5 bases on J, plus 12 bases between the germline ends. Its CDR3 holds 12 amino acids, cysteine through phenylalanine. The CDR3 DNA has 36 bases and is translated from base 1. TCR libraries were constructed from about 400 ng RNA using the Immunoverse kit, and molecular barcoded adaptors covering alpha/delta and beta/gamma chains were employed. TCR library preparation used the same RNA that was used for transcriptome sequencing. Sequencing of TCR libraries was carried out on an Illumina HiSeq 4000 with 2 x 150 cycles. In the paper's pipeline: TCR reads were aligned to human V, D, J and C references and assembled into CDR3 clonotypes with MiXCR, including quality filtering and error correction. Clonotype counts and gene usage diversity were analyzed with the tcR package in R. Raw mapping reads were checked after the RNA-seq reads had been mapped by STAR aligner version 2.5.3a onto the human GRCh37 genome. IR-seq fastq files were randomly downsampled with Seqtk 1.3 to test the effect of sequencing depth on detected clonotypes. TCRdb trimmed public reads at Q25 via fastp, called clones via MiXCR and kept in-frame beta chains. Each entry merges the rows of one CDR3 protein and shows their most common DNA and genes. The V and J calls and clone size are TCRdb's, not the authors'. The sample yields about 62,000 distinct CDR3 sequences; around 20% were counted once. In total, the top ten clones hold 11% of the sample.

Each patient had bone marrow sampled at the time of active disease. Ficoll-Hypaque density gradient centrifugation was used to isolate the bone marrow mononuclear cells. Myeloma plasma cells were removed and CD138-negative cells were obtained by negative selection following labeling with CD138 magnetic microbeads on a MACS separator. The purity of the isolated cells was checked by flow cytometry with CD138 antibodies on an Attune NxT. TRIzol reagent was used to extract total RNA, and a NanoDrop spectrophotometer was used to quantify the extracted RNA. For each patient, the CD138-negative bone marrow sample underwent paired RNA-seq and IR-seq.

The TCR originated in a donor aged 40 or older with multiple myeloma. In this chain, TRBV28 is recombined with TRBJ2-1; the D segment cannot be called with confidence. Specimen: a population of CD138-negative cells sorted from bone marrow. The intended sense of this specimen's cell subset or site label: bone marrow mononuclear cells depleted of CD138+ plasma/myeloma cells by negative magnetic selection. The CDR3 region has the sequence CATKGLNNEQFF. The nucleotide sequence is given as TGTGCCACCAAAGGCTTGAACAATGAGCAGTTCTTC.